A single T cell receptor beta chain is shown here with its context. This entry belongs to a study of blood T cell repertoires in COVID-19. V was pared by 3 bases and J by 4 bases, with 7 bases of the junction left unmatched. The germline V gene has CDR1 SEHNR and CDR2 FQNEAQ (reference sequence). The CDR3 spans 16 residues. Here immunoSEQ multiplex PCR was the method, and the copy in TCRdb shows in-frame clones only, minus some. The table shows under 15,000 clones, with approximately 79% occurring only once. Sequencing was performed on peripheral blood. The chain has TRBV7-9 and TRBJ1-5, with 9 bases that match TRBD1. The clonotype was recovered from a human donor in a cohort sampled during active COVID-19. CDR3 coding DNA: TGTGCCAGCAGCTTCGGACCGGACAGGGGAAATCAGCCCCAGCATTTT. Translation: CASSFGPDRGNQPQHF.